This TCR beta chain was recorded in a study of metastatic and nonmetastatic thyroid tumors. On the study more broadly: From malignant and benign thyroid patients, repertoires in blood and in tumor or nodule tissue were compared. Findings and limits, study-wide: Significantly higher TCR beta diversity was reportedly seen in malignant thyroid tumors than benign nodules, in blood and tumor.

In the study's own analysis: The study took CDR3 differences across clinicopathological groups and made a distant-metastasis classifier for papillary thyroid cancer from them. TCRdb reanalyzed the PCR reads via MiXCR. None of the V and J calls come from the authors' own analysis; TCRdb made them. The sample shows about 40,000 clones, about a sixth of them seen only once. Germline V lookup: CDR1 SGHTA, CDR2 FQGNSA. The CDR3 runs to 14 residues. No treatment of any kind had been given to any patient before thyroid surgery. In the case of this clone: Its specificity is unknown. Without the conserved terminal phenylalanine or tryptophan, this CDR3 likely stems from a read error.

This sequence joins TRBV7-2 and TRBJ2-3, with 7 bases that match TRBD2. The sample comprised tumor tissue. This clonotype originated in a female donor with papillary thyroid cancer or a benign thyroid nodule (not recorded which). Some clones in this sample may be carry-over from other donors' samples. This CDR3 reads CASSLGGRTDTQYL. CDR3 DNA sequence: TGTGCCAGCAGTTTAGGCGGGAGAACAGATACGCAGTATTTG.